This is a list of T cell receptor beta chains from one sample in a study of blood T cells in healthy people across ages. Each CDR3 protein gets one entry after TCRdb re-called the 5' RACE reads with MiXCR. Here the sample spans around 710,000 distinct CDR3 sequences, 43% being singletons. The sequencing sample was made of blood. Receptors originate from an older woman in good health. CDR3s include the opening cysteine and the closing phenylalanine or tryptophan. The D gene is left open where the match is weak. For some rows the clone size is stated as once, few or many, or as a class when expanded; others skip it.

CDR3aa: CASSPSSGGSDNEQFF
CDR3nt: TGTGCCAGCAGCCCGTCCTCGGGGGGGTCGGACAATGAGCAGTTCTTC
d_gene: TRBD2
v_gene: TRBV7-3
abundance: NA
j_gene: TRBJ2-1

CDR3aa: CASSPTGLEGYGYTF
CDR3nt: TGTGCCAGCAGTCCTACCGGGTTGGAGGGGTATGGCTACACCTTC
d_gene: NA
v_gene: TRBV7-9
abundance: NA
j_gene: TRBJ1-2

CDR3aa: CATSRDVQDNEKLFF
CDR3nt: TGTGCCACCAGCAGAGATGTGCAAGATAATGAAAAACTGTTTTTT
d_gene: NA
v_gene: TRBV15
abundance: NA
j_gene: TRBJ1-4

CDR3aa: CASSWPETQYF
CDR3nt: TGTGCCAGCAGTTGGCCCGAGACCCAGTACTTC
d_gene: NA
v_gene: TRBV6-2/TRBV6-3
abundance: NA
j_gene: TRBJ2-5

CDR3aa: CASNPTGRGILYEQYF
CDR3nt: TGTGCCAGCAACCCGACAGGGAGGGGTATATTGTACGAGCAGTACTTC
d_gene: NA
v_gene: TRBV6-1
abundance: NA
j_gene: TRBJ2-7

CDR3aa: CSYEWSGVRFF
CDR3nt: TGCAGCTATGAATGGTCCGGAGTTCGGTTCTTC
d_gene: NA
v_gene: TRBV29-1
abundance: NA
j_gene: TRBJ2-1

CDR3aa: CASSLGTNYNEQFF
CDR3nt: TGCGCCAGCAGCTTGGGGACTAATTACAATGAGCAGTTCTTC
d_gene: NA
v_gene: TRBV5-1
abundance: few
j_gene: TRBJ2-1

CDR3aa: CAISAPEETQYF
CDR3nt: TGTGCCATCAGCGCCCCAGAAGAGACCCAGTACTTC
d_gene: NA
v_gene: TRBV10-3
abundance: NA
j_gene: TRBJ2-5

CDR3aa: CASSPKRDYGLAQYF
CDR3nt: TGTGCCAGCAGCCCCAAACGGGACTACGGATTGGCCCAGTACTTC
d_gene: TRBD2
v_gene: TRBV3-1
abundance: NA
j_gene: TRBJ2-5

CDR3aa: CSVVVHVGETQYF
CDR3nt: TGCAGCGTTGTAGTACACGTGGGAGAGACCCAGTACTTC
d_gene: NA
v_gene: TRBV29-1
abundance: few
j_gene: TRBJ2-5

CDR3aa: CASSSRSGVRGYEQYF
CDR3nt: TGTGCCAGCAGTTCCCGAAGTGGCGTGAGAGGCTACGAGCAGTACTTC
d_gene: NA
v_gene: TRBV6-2/TRBV6-3
abundance: NA
j_gene: TRBJ2-7

CDR3aa: CASSQEGSRVGELFF
CDR3nt: TGCGCCAGCAGCCAAGAAGGCTCACGGGTCGGGGAGCTGTTTTTT
d_gene: NA
v_gene: TRBV4-3
abundance: NA
j_gene: TRBJ2-2

CDR3aa: CSAGAGAEEQYF
CDR3nt: TGCAGTGCTGGAGCGGGAGCAGAAGAGCAGTACTTC
d_gene: TRBD2
v_gene: TRBV20-1
abundance: NA
j_gene: TRBJ2-7

CDR3aa: CASSLGMLREQFF
CDR3nt: TGTGCCAGCAGCCTCGGAATGCTTAGGGAGCAGTTCTTC
d_gene: NA
v_gene: TRBV7-2
abundance: NA
j_gene: TRBJ2-1

CDR3aa: CASSFIAGATYNEQFF
CDR3nt: TGTGCCAGCAGTTTTATAGCGGGAGCCACCTACAATGAGCAGTTCTTC
d_gene: TRBD2
v_gene: TRBV6-5
abundance: NA
j_gene: TRBJ2-1

CDR3aa: CASGSSGSGNTIYF
CDR3nt: TGTGCCAGCGGTTCCTCAGGGAGTGGAAACACCATATATTTT
d_gene: NA
v_gene: TRBV9
abundance: NA
j_gene: TRBJ1-3

CDR3aa: CASSSEESDGCTF
CDR3nt: TGCGCCAGCAGCTCGGAGGAGTCGGATGGCTGCACCTTC
d_gene: NA
v_gene: TRBV5-1
abundance: NA
j_gene: TRBJ1-2

CDR3aa: CASSLTASGFNEQYF
CDR3nt: TGTGCCAGCAGCTTAACGGCTAGCGGTTTCAATGAGCAGTACTTC
d_gene: TRBD2
v_gene: TRBV7-3
abundance: NA
j_gene: TRBJ2-5

CDR3aa: CASSQVGQLAKNIQYF
CDR3nt: TGTGCCAGCAGCCAAGTCGGCCAGTTAGCCAAAAACATTCAGTACTTC
d_gene: NA
v_gene: TRBV4-2
abundance: few
j_gene: TRBJ2-4

CDR3aa: CATSSGNYNEQFF
CDR3nt: TGTGCCACCAGCAGCGGAAACTACAATGAGCAGTTCTTC
d_gene: NA
v_gene: TRBV15
abundance: NA
j_gene: TRBJ2-1

CDR3aa: CSARGDRDRGYEQYF
CDR3nt: TGCAGTGCTAGAGGAGACCGGGACAGGGGTTACGAGCAGTACTTC
d_gene: TRBD1
v_gene: TRBV20-1
abundance: few
j_gene: TRBJ2-7

CDR3aa: CASSVVGSTDTQYF
CDR3nt: TGTGCCAGCAGCGTAGTCGGGAGCACAGATACGCAGTATTTT
d_gene: NA
v_gene: TRBV9
abundance: few
j_gene: TRBJ2-3

CDR3aa: CSADRQGGYGYTF
CDR3nt: TGCAGTGCTGACAGACAGGGTGGCTATGGCTACACCTTC
d_gene: TRBD1
v_gene: TRBV20-1
abundance: NA
j_gene: TRBJ1-2

CDR3aa: CASRIDTHETQYF
CDR3nt: TGTGCCAGCAGGATCGACACTCATGAGACCCAGTACTTC
d_gene: NA
v_gene: TRBV5-6
abundance: NA
j_gene: TRBJ2-5

CDR3aa: CASRGTATNYGYTF
CDR3nt: TGTGCCAGCAGAGGTACAGCCACTAACTATGGCTACACCTTC
d_gene: NA
v_gene: TRBV27
abundance: NA
j_gene: TRBJ1-2

CDR3aa: CASSKGQGTYNEQYF
CDR3nt: TGTGCCAGCAGTAAGGGACAGGGCACCTACAATGAGCAGTACTTC
d_gene: TRBD1
v_gene: TRBV27
abundance: NA
j_gene: TRBJ2-7

CDR3aa: CASSPIAGAPSYEQYF
CDR3nt: TGTGCCAGCAGCCCGATAGCGGGGGCCCCCTCCTACGAGCAGTACTTC
d_gene: TRBD2
v_gene: TRBV7-2
abundance: NA
j_gene: TRBJ2-7

CDR3aa: CSVLGSTNEKLFF
CDR3nt: TGCAGCGTTTTGGGATCAACTAATGAAAAACTGTTTTTT
d_gene: NA
v_gene: TRBV29-1
abundance: few
j_gene: TRBJ1-4

CDR3aa: CASSQGDLGDTEAFF
CDR3nt: TGTGCCAGCAGTCAAGGGGATCTTGGGGACACTGAAGCTTTCTTT
d_gene: NA
v_gene: TRBV6-6
abundance: once
j_gene: TRBJ1-1

CDR3aa: CASRPREEYLQETQYF
CDR3nt: TGTGCCAGCAGACCCAGGGAGGAGTACCTACAAGAGACCCAGTACTTC
d_gene: NA
v_gene: TRBV21-1
abundance: few
j_gene: TRBJ2-5

CDR3aa: CSARETGGNNQPQHF
CDR3nt: TGCAGTGCTCGCGAGACAGGGGGAAACAATCAGCCCCAGCATTTT
d_gene: TRBD1
v_gene: TRBV20-1
abundance: NA
j_gene: TRBJ1-5

CDR3aa: CASSLFDGARTDTQYF
CDR3nt: TGCGCCAGCAGCTTGTTTGACGGGGCGCGCACAGATACGCAGTATTTT
d_gene: NA
v_gene: TRBV5-1
abundance: many
j_gene: TRBJ2-3

CDR3aa: CAILERPNTEAFF
CDR3nt: TGTGCCATCCTAGAGAGACCGAACACTGAAGCTTTCTTT
d_gene: NA
v_gene: TRBV10-3
abundance: NA
j_gene: TRBJ1-1

CDR3aa: CASRSSGGTYEQFF
CDR3nt: TGTGCCAGCAGAAGTAGCGGGGGTACTTATGAGCAGTTCTTC
d_gene: TRBD2
v_gene: TRBV7-2
abundance: NA
j_gene: TRBJ2-1

CDR3aa: CSAREGTPVPYEQYF
CDR3nt: TGCAGTGCTAGAGAAGGGACTCCCGTCCCCTACGAGCAGTACTTC
d_gene: NA
v_gene: TRBV20-1
abundance: few
j_gene: TRBJ2-7

CDR3aa: CASSSTQGGRAYNEQFF
CDR3nt: TGTGCCAGCAGTTCTACCCAGGGAGGGAGAGCTTACAATGAGCAGTTCTTC
d_gene: TRBD2
v_gene: TRBV6-6
abundance: NA
j_gene: TRBJ2-1

CDR3aa: CASSYTHLGEQFF
CDR3nt: TGTGCCAGCAGTTACACACACCTGGGTGAGCAGTTCTTC
d_gene: NA
v_gene: TRBV6-5
abundance: NA
j_gene: TRBJ2-1

CDR3aa: CAISDPLTDTQYF
CDR3nt: TGTGCCATCAGTGACCCGCTCACAGATACGCAGTATTTT
d_gene: NA
v_gene: TRBV10-3
abundance: NA
j_gene: TRBJ2-3

CDR3aa: CSASGAVTDTQYF
CDR3nt: TGCAGTGCTAGTGGGGCGGTCACAGATACGCAGTATTTT
d_gene: NA
v_gene: TRBV20-1
abundance: NA
j_gene: TRBJ2-3

CDR3aa: CASSAGGVLTGELFF
CDR3nt: TGTGCCAGCAGCGCGGGGGGAGTTCTCACCGGGGAGCTGTTTTTT
d_gene: TRBD2
v_gene: TRBV9
abundance: NA
j_gene: TRBJ2-2

CDR3aa: CASSYRHRRGTDTQYF
CDR3nt: TGTGCCAGCAGTTACAGACACCGAAGGGGCACAGATACGCAGTATTTT
d_gene: NA
v_gene: TRBV6-6
abundance: NA
j_gene: TRBJ2-3

CDR3aa: CAGSSSGGGYGYTF
CDR3nt: TGTGCCGGCAGCTCCTCAGGGGGCGGTTATGGCTACACCTTC
d_gene: TRBD1
v_gene: TRBV7-9
abundance: once
j_gene: TRBJ1-2

CDR3aa: CASGGLYNEQYF
CDR3nt: TGTGCCAGTGGCGGACTCTACAATGAGCAGTACTTC
d_gene: NA
v_gene: TRBV6-5
abundance: NA
j_gene: TRBJ2-7

CDR3aa: CASSSGPFNEQFF
CDR3nt: TGTGCCAGCAGTTCCGGCCCCTTCAATGAGCAGTTCTTC
d_gene: NA
v_gene: TRBV12-3/TRBV12-4
abundance: NA
j_gene: TRBJ2-1

CDR3aa: CASSHPLTQETQYF
CDR3nt: TGTGCCAGCAGCCATCCGTTGACCCAAGAGACCCAGTACTTC
d_gene: NA
v_gene: TRBV6-2/TRBV6-3
abundance: many
j_gene: TRBJ2-5

CDR3aa: CASSKAGPSWWAYEQYF
CDR3nt: TGTGCCAGCAGCAAGGCCGGGCCCTCGTGGTGGGCCTACGAGCAGTACTTC
d_gene: NA
v_gene: TRBV13
abundance: many
j_gene: TRBJ2-7

CDR3aa: CASSIGAGQSYNEQFF
CDR3nt: TGTGCCAGTAGTATTGGAGCCGGACAGAGCTACAATGAGCAGTTCTTC
d_gene: NA
v_gene: TRBV19
abundance: NA
j_gene: TRBJ2-1

CDR3aa: CASSETAGEVTGELFF
CDR3nt: TGCGCCAGCAGCGAGACAGCGGGGGAAGTAACCGGGGAGCTGTTTTTT
d_gene: TRBD2
v_gene: TRBV5-1
abundance: NA
j_gene: TRBJ2-2

CDR3aa: CASSNGFSPSSSYEQYF
CDR3nt: TGTGCCAGCAGCAATGGTTTCTCCCCTTCGAGCTCCTACGAGCAGTACTTC
d_gene: NA
v_gene: TRBV21-1
abundance: NA
j_gene: TRBJ2-7

CDR3aa: CASSQTGQPNKLFF
CDR3nt: TGTGCCAGCAGCCAAACGGGACAGCCTAATAAACTGTTTTTT
d_gene: TRBD1
v_gene: TRBV6-6
abundance: NA
j_gene: TRBJ1-4

CDR3aa: CGAGRWYEQYF
CDR3nt: TGTGGAGCGGGGAGATGGTACGAGCAGTACTTC
d_gene: TRBD2
v_gene: TRBV2
abundance: few
j_gene: TRBJ2-7

CDR3aa: CSALGPSGSPDMQYF
CDR3nt: TGCAGTGCTCTAGGGCCTAGCGGGAGCCCAGATATGCAGTATTTT
d_gene: TRBD2
v_gene: TRBV20-1
abundance: NA
j_gene: TRBJ2-3

CDR3aa: CSARDRSYEQYF
CDR3nt: TGCAGTGCTAGAGACAGATCCTACGAGCAGTACTTC
d_gene: NA
v_gene: TRBV20-1
abundance: many
j_gene: TRBJ2-7

CDR3aa: CSAREPGLAAYEQYF
CDR3nt: TGCAGTGCTCGCGAACCGGGACTAGCGGCCTACGAGCAGTACTTC
d_gene: TRBD2
v_gene: TRBV20-1
abundance: NA
j_gene: TRBJ2-7

CDR3aa: CPSSYVGLAGNEQFF
CDR3nt: TGTCCCAGCAGTTACGTCGGACTAGCGGGAAATGAGCAGTTCTTC
d_gene: TRBD2
v_gene: TRBV6-5
abundance: NA
j_gene: TRBJ2-1